Reported below is one T cell receptor beta chain. Its antigen is unknown. Distinct nucleotide sequences in the sample also encode this CDR3. Germline V gene data show CDR1 as SQVTM and CDR2 as ANQGSEA. The J segment lost 7 bases and the V segment lost 4 bases, leaving 9 bases of the junction unmatched. The CDR3 is 16 residues long. These data originate in a study of T cell responses to AZD1222 COVID-19 vaccine. The study, taken as a whole, reports: Mostly white British, mostly female donors; authors suggested clonal diversity may be underestimated. In all cases, repertoires were sampled only after the peak T cell response.

Sequencing used immunoSEQ multiplex PCR; TCRdb keeps in-frame clones, though not all of them. The sample records approximately 120,000 clones, approximately 87% being singletons. The input for sequencing was peripheral blood, taken on day 0 of AZD1222 vaccination. This chain uses TRBV29-1 with TRBJ2-1; 14 bases fit TRBD2. This TCR derives from an adult in good health. CDR3 nucleotides: TGCAGCGTTGGACGGGGACTAGCGGGAGCGCAAAATGAGCAGTTCTTC. It is translated as CSVGRGLAGAQNEQFF.